This T cell receptor (beta chain) was recorded in a study of CD8 T cells in Susac syndrome. Sequencing targeted TCR beta in blood CD8+ and CD4+ T cells. The CD8+ and CD4+ T cells were isolated magnetically using a negative isolation approach, whereas the TEMRA cells were enriched by FACS. Random hexamers were used to reverse transcribe the RNA input (roughly 0.5 to 1 ug). With immunoSEQ multiplex PCR, TCR beta CDR3 was amplified across 54 Vbeta and 13 Jbeta. TCRdb itself ran the immunoSEQ multiplex PCR reads through MiXCR, one entry per CDR3 protein. Of 150,000 to 200,000 distinct CDR3 sequences listed, about 95% are singletons. V lost 1 base and J 3 bases, leaving 10 bases between the germline ends. Germline CDR1 and CDR2: DFQATT and SNEGSKA (reference sequence). The CDR3 extends over 13 amino acids.

V usage is TRBV20-1 and J usage is TRBJ2-7; unclear D gene. The specimen was CD8+ T cells from PBMCs. This receptor was identified in a human donor with Susac syndrome. In DNA, the CDR3 is TGCAGTGCTAGAGCGGCAAGAAACTACGAGCAGTACTTC. This encodes CSARAARNYEQYF.